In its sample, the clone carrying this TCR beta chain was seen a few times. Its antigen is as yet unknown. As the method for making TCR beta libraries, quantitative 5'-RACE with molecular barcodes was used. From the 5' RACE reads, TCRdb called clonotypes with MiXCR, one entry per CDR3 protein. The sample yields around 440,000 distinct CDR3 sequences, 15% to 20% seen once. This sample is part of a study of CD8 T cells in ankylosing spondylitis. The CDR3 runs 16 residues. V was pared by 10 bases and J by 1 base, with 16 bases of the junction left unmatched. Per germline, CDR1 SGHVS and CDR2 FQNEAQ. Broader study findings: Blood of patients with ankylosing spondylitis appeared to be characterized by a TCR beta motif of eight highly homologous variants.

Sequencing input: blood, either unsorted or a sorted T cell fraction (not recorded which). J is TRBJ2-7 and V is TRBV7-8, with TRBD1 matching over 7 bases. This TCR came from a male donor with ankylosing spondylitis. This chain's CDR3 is CATQTKQGPLSYEQYF. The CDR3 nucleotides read TGTGCCACACAAACAAAACAGGGGCCCCTTTCCTACGAGCAGTACTTC.